This passage covers 28 T cell receptor beta chains from one sample sequenced in a study of cytomegalovirus exposure and HLA in healthy donors. Some clones are missing from TCRdb's copy, which holds only in-frame ones; the method was immunoSEQ multiplex PCR. Among around 110,000 clones, about 88% were seen once, and the ten largest hold less than 2%. Material: PBMCs. The receptor source for this set is a young woman in good health and CMV-seropositive.

This clone was detected only once. The chain uses TRBV7-2 and TRBJ1-5, with D tentatively TRBD1 (5 bases). Trimming shortened V by 3 bases and J by 0 bases, and 6 bases separated the two germline ends. Germline assignment: CDR1 SGHTA and CDR2 FQGNSA. This CDR3 contains 14 residues. CDR3 protein: CASSLGHSNQPQHF. The CDR3 nucleotides are TGTGCCAGCAGCTTGGGGCATAGCAATCAGCCCCAGCATTTT.

The V and J genes are TRBV6-6 and TRBJ1-3; D perhaps matches TRBD1 (6 bases). The germline gives CDR1 MNHNY, CDR2 SVGAGI (reference sequence). The CDR3 is 13 amino acids. V lost 6 bases to trimming and J lost 4 bases, with 10 bases between them. The CDR3 loop reads CASRWTDGNTIYF. The CDR3 DNA follows: TGTGCCAGCAGATGGACAGACGGAAACACCATATATTTT.

A single count supports this clone. The chain joins TRBV29-1 to TRBJ1-1, with D perhaps TRBD1 (6 bases). Germline V lookup: CDR1 SQVTM, CDR2 ANQGSEA. The CDR3 has 15 residues. Trimming shortened V by 2 bases and J by 0 bases, and 13 bases separated the two germline ends. DNA of the CDR3: TGCAGCGTTGAAAGACAGGAAGGTTTGAACACTGAAGCTTTCTTT. The encoded protein is CSVERQEGLNTEAFF.

The rearrangement joins TRBV9 to TRBJ1-3, with D unclear. Germline CDR1 and CDR2: SGDLS and YYNGEE. This CDR3 contains 14 residues. Between the trimmed V and J ends, which lost 6 bases and 4 bases, there was a span of 14 bases. The CDR3 reads CASNPSGEGNTIYF. CDR3 DNA: TGTGCCAGCAACCCGAGCGGAGAAGGAAACACCATATATTTT.

The chain couples TRBV28 to TRBJ2-3; 16 positions agree with TRBD2. After removal of 4 bases from V and 5 bases from J, the junction contained 6 bases not matched to a gene. CDR1 and CDR2 from the germline V gene are MDHEN and SYDVKM. This CDR3 has 17 residues. CDR3: CASSSGTSGGAGDTQYF. The CDR3 coding sequence is TGTGCCAGCAGTTCCGGGACTAGCGGGGGGGCCGGAGATACGCAGTATTTT.

The chain joins TRBV9 to TRBJ1-5; a weak D match, TRBD1 (5 bases). The CDR3 spans 17 residues. Germline-derived CDR1 and CDR2 are SGDLS and YYNGEE. The V gene lost 4 bases and the J gene lost 4 bases, with 21 bases spanning the gap. The CDR3 loop is CASSQLKGRRINQPQHF. The CDR3 DNA reads as TGTGCCAGCAGCCAACTCAAGGGGCGGAGAATAAATCAGCCCCAGCATTTT.

This clone was recorded a few times. In nucleotides, the CDR3 is TGCGCCAGCAGTGTCCGCAGGGGTGACGAGCAGTACTTC. Protein sequence: CASSVRRGDEQYF. The chain recombines TRBV10-1 with TRBJ2-7; possible D gene TRBD1, 6 bases. The germline gives CDR1 WNHNN, CDR2 SYGVQD (reference sequence). Trimming stripped 4 bases from V and 5 bases from J, with 12 bases between. The CDR3 has 13 residues.

The V call is TRBV9, the J call TRBJ2-1, with D perhaps TRBD2 (7 bases). The germline V gene encodes CDR1 SGDLS and CDR2 YYNGEE. This CDR3 is 17 amino acids long. Between the trimmed V and J ends, which lost 0 bases and 1 base, there was a span of 14 bases. In DNA form, the CDR3 reads TGTGCCAGCAGCGTAGCTAGGGGGGGGACGTCCTACAATGAGCAGTTCTTC. Protein: CASSVARGGTSYNEQFF.

This chain uses TRBV7-2 with TRBJ1-4; 8 bases agree with TRBD1. This CDR3 is 15 amino acids long. V trimming: 5 bases; J trimming: 8 bases; junction bases outside the gene matches: 10. Germline values: CDR1 SGHTA, CDR2 FQGNSA. CDR3: CASSLRSSGGEKLFF. DNA of the CDR3: TGTGCCAGCAGCCTTAGGAGTTCAGGGGGCGAAAAACTGTTTTTT.

The chain combines TRBV2 with TRBJ1-6; TRBD1 aligns across 10 bases. This CDR3 spans 14 amino acids. The V gene end was trimmed by 7 bases and the J gene end by 10 bases; junction bases not matched to a gene: 7. Germline CDR1 SNHLY, CDR2 FYNNEI. The CDR3 bases are TGTGCCAGCATTAGACAGGGGGCCGAGTCACCCCTCCACTTT. It codes for CASIRQGAESPLHF.

The chain recombines TRBV27 with TRBJ2-7, with 9 bases lining up with TRBD1. This CDR3 contains 14 residues. V was clipped by 5 bases and J by 4 bases; unmatched bases: 6. Germline V gene data show CDR1 as MNHEY and CDR2 as SMNVEV (reference sequence). CDR3 nucleotides: TGTGCCAGCAGTCACGGGACAGGGAAATACGAGCAGTACTTC. Translating it yields CASSHGTGKYEQYF.

This clone was recorded a few times. The genes are TRBV29-1 and TRBJ2-7, with a tentative D call TRBD1 (5 bases). The V end was cut by 6 bases, the J end by 4 bases, with 22 bases between. CDR3 size: 15 residues. Germline-derived CDR1 and CDR2 are SQVTM and ANQGSEA. CDR3 region: CSVEKRAGMPYEQYF. The CDR3 nucleotides read TGCAGCGTCGAGAAACGGGCAGGGATGCCTTACGAGCAGTACTTC.

The J gene is TRBJ1-4, the V gene TRBV13, with D tentatively TRBD1 (5 bases). Trimming removed 2 bases at V and 10 bases at J, with 8 bases between. Germline CDR1 PRHDT, CDR2 FYEKMQ (reference sequence). CDR3 length equals 12 residues. This chain's CDR3 is CASSLTGGKLFF. Written as DNA, the CDR3 is TGTGCCAGCAGCTTAACGGGGGGAAAACTGTTTTTT. Using reference TRBV13 and TRBJ1-4 for the parts outside the CDR3, the full variable domain is AAGVIQSPRHLIKEKRETATLKCYPIPRHDTVYWYQQGPGQDPQFLISFYEKMQSDKGSIPDRFSAQQFSDYHSELNMSSLELGDSALYFCASSLTGGKLFFGSGTQLSVL.

V and J are TRBV28 and TRBJ1-1, with D uncertain. The CDR3 runs 14 residues. Trimming pared 1 base from V and 12 bases from J, leaving 18 bases between. Germline V lookup: CDR1 MDHEN, CDR2 SYDVKM. Written as DNA, the CDR3 is TGTGCCAGCAGTTTATTTGGCGCAGAGGGTGCACCTTTCTTT. This gives the protein CASSLFGAEGAPFF. Filled out from reference TRBV28 and TRBJ1-1, the complete variable domain reads DVKVTQSSRYLVKRTGEKVFLECVQDMDHENMFWYRQDPGLGLRLIYFSYDVKMKEKGDIPEGYSVSREKKERFSLILESASTNQTSMYLCASSLFGAEGAPFFGQGTRLTVV.

The V and J genes are TRBV19 and TRBJ2-1, with 9 nucleotides matching TRBD1. The CDR3 contains 15 residues. Germline loops: CDR1 LNHDA, CDR2 SQIVND (reference sequence). Trimming removed 5 bases from V and 4 bases from J; junction bases left unmatched: 6. The CDR3 sequence is CASSLGTGTYNEQFF. Written as DNA, the CDR3 is TGTGCCAGTAGTCTGGGGACAGGGACTTACAATGAGCAGTTCTTC.

The gene calls are TRBV5-4 and TRBJ2-5; D remains unclear. Trimming shortened V by 5 bases and J by 0 bases, and 14 bases separated the two germline ends. The germline CDR1 and CDR2 sequences are SGHNT and YYREEE (reference sequence). There are 15 residues in the CDR3. This CDR3 is CASRLDQLNQETQYF. The CDR3, as DNA: TGTGCCAGCAGGCTTGATCAGTTGAACCAAGAGACCCAGTACTTC.

The chain is built from TRBV5-6 and TRBJ2-3; 8 nucleotides agree with TRBD2. Losses at the gene ends were 10 bases for V and 0 bases for J; bases not matched to a gene: 22. CDR1 SGHDT and CDR2 YYEEEE come from the germline V gene. The CDR3 has 19 amino acids. The CDR3 DNA sequence: TGTGCCTGCGAAGTGACGCGGGGGGCCCGAATAGGAAGCACAGATACGCAGTATTTT. It specifies CACEVTRGARIGSTDTQYF.

This chain connects TRBV11-2 to TRBJ1-1, with D uncertain. Germline loops: CDR1 SGHAT, CDR2 FQNNGV. The CDR3 spans 12 residues. With 5 bases removed from V and 5 bases from J, the gap between germline ends came to 9 bases. Written as DNA, the CDR3 is TGTGCCAGCAGCCCCCGGGGAACTGAAGCTTTCTTT. It yields the protein CASSPRGTEAFF.

The V call is TRBV9, the J call TRBJ1-4; TRBD1 matches at 10 bases. The CDR3 has 15 amino acids. J was trimmed by 5 bases and V by 4 bases; bases with no gene match: 5. Per the germline V gene, CDR1 is SGDLS and CDR2 is YYNGEE. The CDR3 is CASSPRTGGNEKLFF. CDR3 coding DNA: TGTGCCAGCAGCCCCAGGACAGGGGGGAATGAAAAACTGTTTTTT.

V gene TRBV6-1 combines with J gene TRBJ2-1, with unresolved D. The CDR3 sequence is 13 residues long. Per the germline V gene, CDR1 is MNHNS and CDR2 is SASEGT. V was clipped by 4 bases and J by 6 bases, with 10 bases between them. The CDR3 nucleotides are TGTGCCAGCAGTGCCCGGGTCCTCAATGAGCAGTTCTTC. Residues: CASSARVLNEQFF.

The CDR3 bases are TGTGCCAGCAGGGAAAGACAGGGCGGCAATCAGCCCCAGCATTTT. It translates to CASRERQGGNQPQHF. The chain uses TRBV2 and TRBJ1-5; 7 nucleotides agree with TRBD1. CDR3 size: 15 residues. Germline assignment: CDR1 SNHLY and CDR2 FYNNEI. V was pared by 6 bases and J by 2 bases, with 7 bases of the junction left unmatched. Full variable domain (rest looked up from reference TRBV2 and TRBJ1-5): EPEVTQTPSHQVTQMGQEVILRCVPISNHLYFYWYRQILGQKVEFLVSFYNNEISEKSEIFDDQFSVERPDGSNFTLKIRSTKLEDSAMYFCASRERQGGNQPQHFGDGTRLSIL.

V gene TRBV6-1 combines with J gene TRBJ2-1; D may be TRBD2 (6 bases). This CDR3 is built from 11 residues. V was cut by 6 bases and J by 8 bases, with 8 bases left in between. Germline CDR1 and CDR2: MNHNS and SASEGT. CDR3 in amino acids: CASRWGDEQFF. CDR3 nucleotide sequence: TGTGCCAGCAGATGGGGGGATGAGCAGTTCTTC.

This sequence joins TRBV28 and TRBJ1-1, with D possibly TRBD1 on 6 matching bases. Germline V CDR1 and CDR2: MDHEN, SYDVKM. The V end was cut by 1 base, the J end by 4 bases, with 7 bases between. The CDR3 runs to 13 residues. CDR3 sequence (DNA): TGTGCCAGCAGTTTATCAGGGGTCACTGAAGCTTTCTTT. This sequence encodes CASSLSGVTEAFF.

The chain has TRBV28 and TRBJ1-1; the match to TRBD1 covers 8 bases. The trim removed 6 bases at V and 3 bases at J, leaving 3 bases unmatched. Germline CDR1 is MDHEN and CDR2 is SYDVKM. There are 13 residues in the CDR3. The CDR3 loop reads CASRETGDTEAFF. The DNA of the CDR3 is TGTGCCAGCAGGGAGACAGGGGACACTGAAGCTTTCTTT. Full variable domain (missing parts from reference TRBV28 and TRBJ1-1): DVKVTQSSRYLVKRTGEKVFLECVQDMDHENMFWYRQDPGLGLRLIYFSYDVKMKEKGDIPEGYSVSREKKERFSLILESASTNQTSMYLCASRETGDTEAFFGQGTRLTVV.

The chain carries TRBV28 and TRBJ2-1; 8 nucleotides match TRBD2. Germline CDR1 MDHEN, CDR2 SYDVKM. This CDR3 spans 15 amino acids. J lost 2 bases, V lost 7 bases, and 7 bases had no gene match. In DNA, the CDR3 is TGTGCCAGCACTTTCGGGGGGGTAGCCTACAATGAGCAGTTCTTC. Amino acids: CASTFGGVAYNEQFF.

The CDR3 sequence: CASSTGGEREQYF. CDR3 coding DNA: TGTGCCAGCAGCACAGGCGGAGAACGCGAGCAGTACTTC. The gene calls are TRBV9 and TRBJ2-7; a weak D match, TRBD1 (5 bases). The V end was cut by 4 bases, the J end by 6 bases, with 14 bases between. Germline V gives CDR1 SGDLS, CDR2 YYNGEE. The CDR3 is 13 residues long.

This chain uses TRBV7-9 with TRBJ2-1; the match to TRBD1 covers 9 bases. With 5 bases clipped from V and 0 bases from J, the junction kept 5 bases outside the gene matches. Germline lookup yields CDR1 SEHNR and CDR2 FQNEAQ (reference sequence). CDR3 length: 16 amino acids. CDR3 sequence reads: CASSAGTGSSYNEQFF. The CDR3 DNA reads as TGTGCCAGCAGCGCCGGGACAGGGAGCTCCTACAATGAGCAGTTCTTC.

CDR3 coding DNA: TGTGCCAGCAGTGAAGCGCACGGGGGGTCCTCAGATACGCAGTATTTT. It encodes CASSEAHGGSSDTQYF. The chain employs TRBV6-1 and TRBJ2-3; TRBD2 aligns across 7 bases. The CDR3 has 16 amino acids. Per the germline V gene, CDR1 is MNHNS and CDR2 is SASEGT. The V gene end was trimmed by 0 bases and the J gene end by 4 bases; junction bases not matched to a gene: 7.